This is a list of T cell receptor beta chains from one sample in a study of T cell repertoires in cytomegalovirus infection. TCRdb itself ran the reads through MiXCR, one entry per CDR3 protein. The table records 300,000 to 400,000 distinct CDR3 sequences, 15% to 20% of them present only once. Sequencing was done on a sample of PBMCs. Receptors originate from a human donor in good health (CMV status not recorded). Some clones in this sample may be carry-over from other donors' samples. Both conserved end residues are part of each CDR3. D genes are given only for firm matches. A clone size is listed for some rows: how often the clone was seen (once, few, many), or a class if it is expanded.

>.|15|TRBJ2-5|many|TRBV7-2
TGTGCCAGCAGCGCGCGGGACTTTGGGAAAGAGACCCAGTACTTC
CASSARDFGKETQYF
>TRBD2|15|TRBJ2-1|.|TRBV6-1
TGTGCCAGCAGTGAACTAGCGGGGTTCTACAATGAGCAGTTCTTC
CASSELAGFYNEQFF
>.|14|TRBJ2-1|once|TRBV2
TGTGCCAGCAGGGGGGACATCTCCTACAATGAGCAGTTCTTC
CASRGDISYNEQFF
>.|16|TRBJ2-1|many|TRBV7-9
TGTGCCAGCAGCCCGCAACAAGTTATTTCGAAAGATGAGCAGTTCTTC
CASSPQQVISKDEQFF
>TRBD1|13|TRBJ1-1|.|TRBV20-1
TGCAGTGCTTCGGACAGGGTGAACACTGAAGCTTTCTTT
CSASDRVNTEAFF
>.|14|TRBJ2-7|many|TRBV2
TGTGCCAGCAGTGTCGGGGGGCGGTACTACGAGCAGTACTTC
CASSVGGRYYEQYF
>TRBD1|13|TRBJ1-1|.|TRBV10-3
TGTGCCATCAGTGACTTACCGGGACAGGAAGCTTTCTTT
CAISDLPGQEAFF
>.|14|TRBJ2-3|many|TRBV6-1
TGTGCCAGCACCCTCGGACAGTACACAGATACGCAGTATTTT
CASTLGQYTDTQYF
>.|14|TRBJ2-7|.|TRBV6-8
TGTGCCAGCGTCCCCCGGGCAGGGGACTACGAGCAGTACTTC
CASVPRAGDYEQYF
>.|14|TRBJ1-5|few|TRBV19
TGTGCCAGTAGTATGGACGGGGGGATTCAGCCCCAGCATTTT
CASSMDGGIQPQHF
>.|12|TRBJ2-1|few|TRBV30
TGTGCCTGGAGTCCGTACAGGAGTGAGCAGTTCTTC
CAWSPYRSEQFF
>TRBD1|13|TRBJ2-4|few|TRBV7-2
TGTGCCAGCAGCTTTGACAGGGGAAACATTCAGTACTTC
CASSFDRGNIQYF
>.|13|TRBJ1-1|many|TRBV12-3/TRBV12-4
TGTGCCAGCAGTTTAGTCCCACGGAGAAGTGATTTCTTT
CASSLVPRRSDFF
>.|14|TRBJ1-5|many|TRBV27
TGTGCCAGCACCATAGGGGTTAATAATCAGCCCCAGCATTTT
CASTIGVNNQPQHF
>.|14|TRBJ1-4|.|TRBV2
TGTGCCAGCAGCCCAGGGGCGCCGAGTGAAAAACTGTTTTTT
CASSPGAPSEKLFF
>TRBD2|15|TRBJ2-7|.|TRBV12-3/TRBV12-4
TGTGCCAGCAGTTTAGCGACTAGCCAAACCTACGAGCAGTACTTC
CASSLATSQTYEQYF
>.|13|TRBJ2-5|.|TRBV27
TGTGCCAGCAGTTTAGACCTAAGGGGGACCCAGTACTTC
CASSLDLRGTQYF
>TRBD1|15|TRBJ2-6|.|TRBV27
TGTGCCAGCAGTTTCGACAGGGCTGGGGCCAACGTCCTGACTTTC
CASSFDRAGANVLTF
>.|12|TRBJ2-3|.|TRBV5-1
TGCGCCAGCAGCTTGGAAGCTCGGACGCAGTATTTT
CASSLEARTQYF